The TCR beta chain described here comes from a study of blood T cell repertoires in COVID-19 (dated by TCRdb to the early 2020s). With respect to the entire study: Samples covering the acute and convalescent phases of COVID-19 were provided by collaborators in the United States, Italy and Spain. The prospective study material was composed of cDNA or gDNA derived from T cells, B-cell-depleted T cells, or PBMCs. Where HLA class I and class II types were available, the types were taken from metadata supplied by the sample provider, not from assay-based typing. The repertoires were made available in a free public database intended to serve as a resource for research on the immune response to SARS-CoV-2. Nearly every sample came with metadata listing a de-identified subject ID, COVID-19 status, age in years and sex. Samples came from the ongoing ImmuneRACE study (first 160 participants) plus 1,254 subjects from 6 global collaborators. Subjects who had been exposed to COVID-19, were actively infected with it, or had recovered from it provided the deeply sampled blood TCRbeta repertoires that made up the dataset. Points the paper makes about the study in general: The amount of clinical and demographic metadata varied by source and participant and was provided uncurated.

V lost 3 bases and J lost 6 bases; the stretch between them is 14 bases long. Measured from the cysteine to the phenylalanine, the CDR3 is 15 residues long. Only the CDR3 DNA is retained, 45 bases long and in frame from the first base. CDR1 and CDR2, per the germline V gene, are MDHEN and SYDVKM. In its sample, this clone was seen many times. Its specific antigen is unknown. Per-base qualities were not stored, and no clone one base away is much larger. TCRbeta CDR3 regions were amplified from genomic DNA using the immunoSEQ Assay, a bias-controlled multiplex PCR. Turning to the authors' computational methods: The number of nucleated cells in each sample was estimated from the amplification of reference gene primers within the assay. Sequence reads were collapsed and filtered to measure the absolute abundance of every unique TCRbeta CDR3 rearrangement. For each sample, productive Simpson clonality was calculated by taking the square root of Simpson's diversity index across productive rearrangements. Not all clones reach the TCRdb copy of this immuneACCESS table, which keeps in-frame sequences only. Checked studies attribute under half of the gap to unresolved V genes and leave the rest unexplained. From that table come the V and J calls and clone size; the DNA was used to work out D and trimming. This sample lists approximately 150,000 clones; about 86% were detected once. The top ten clonotypes cover 8.2% of the sample.

Whole blood was collected in K2EDTA tubes by collaborating institutions according to the institutions' own protocols. For TCRbeta analysis, collaborator samples were shipped as frozen whole blood, as isolated PBMCs, or as DNA extracted from either sample type. This sequence uses TRBV28 and TRBJ2-2; the D region possibly corresponds to TRBD1 (6 bases align). Sample: peripheral blood. The receptor comes from a woman aged 55 to 70 with acute or convalescent COVID-19. The base sequence is TGTGCCAGCAGTTTGTCCCAGGGGTTGTCCGGGGAGCTGTTTTTT. It is translated as CASSLSQGLSGELFF.